The present T cell receptor (beta chain) was sequenced within a study of blood T cell repertoires in COVID-19. About the study: The analysed material was cDNA or gDNA that came from T cells, B-cell-depleted T cells, or PBMCs.

Authors' data handling: How many nucleated cells were present was estimated from reference gene primer amplification. Repertoires were generated with immunoSEQ multiplex PCR, while TCRdb's copy carries only in-frame clones and drops some. V, J and clone size are those of that table, while D and trimming were read from the DNA. The sample yields more than 300,000 clones, nearly 90% seen once. During active infection, Seattle patients enrolled and were then monitored through disease. Germline V gene data show CDR1 as SGHTA and CDR2 as FQGNSA. There are 12 residues in the CDR3. Trimming took 1 base from V and 8 from J, leaving 8 bases between them.

This TCR was sampled from a woman aged 40-49 years with COVID-19, enrolled during active disease. The chain recombines TRBV7-2 with TRBJ1-1, with D hard to call. The sample consisted of peripheral blood. This CDR3 reads CASSLEVGEAFF. The CDR3, as DNA: TGTGCCAGCAGCTTAGAAGTGGGCGAAGCTTTCTTT.